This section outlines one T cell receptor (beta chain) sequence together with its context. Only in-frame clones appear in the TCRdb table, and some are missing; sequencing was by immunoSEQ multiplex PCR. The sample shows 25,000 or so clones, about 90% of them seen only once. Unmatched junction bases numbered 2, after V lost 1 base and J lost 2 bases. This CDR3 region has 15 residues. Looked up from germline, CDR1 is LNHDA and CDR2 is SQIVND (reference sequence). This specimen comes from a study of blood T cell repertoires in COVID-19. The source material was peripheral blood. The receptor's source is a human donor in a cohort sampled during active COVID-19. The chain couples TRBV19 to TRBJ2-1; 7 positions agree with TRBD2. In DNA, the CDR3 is TGTGCCAGTAGTATAGGCGGGAGCCCCTACAATGAGCAGTTCTTC. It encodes CASSIGGSPYNEQFF.